This T cell receptor (beta chain) appears in the sequencing data of a study of T cells in women clearing cervical HPV infection. In the study overall: For cases, blood was sampled a median about 160 days after lesion detection, interquartile range about 90 to 200 days.

The CDR3 is made up of 12 amino acids. The germline CDR1 and CDR2 sequences are SGHNT and YYREEE (reference sequence). Average input was roughly 1,200 ng genomic DNA for immunoSEQ TCR beta CDR3 amplification. Only in-frame clones appear in the TCRdb table, and some are missing; sequencing was by immunoSEQ multiplex PCR. The record lists over 25,000 clones, of which the ten most abundant hold 17%. Regarding this clone: The CDR3 extends 3 residues past the end of the read, so its final part is completed from the germline J gene. Other DNA sequences from this sample encode an identical CDR3 as well.

The chain has TRBV5-4 and TRBJ1-2, with TRBD1 identical over 7 bases. Sequencing input: blood buffy coat. This clonotype was obtained from a woman aged 18-70 years with a cervical HPV16 infection that either progressed to CIN3+ or cleared (not recorded which). The CDR3 DNA, read in part, is TGTGCCAGCAGCGCAGACAGGGACGGA. Residues: CASSADRDG. The entire CDR3 protein reads CASSADRDGYTF.